A selection of T cell receptor beta chains follows, all from one sample in a study of T cell responses to AZD1222 COVID-19 vaccine. Repertoires were generated with immunoSEQ multiplex PCR, while TCRdb's copy carries only in-frame clones and drops some. Of roughly 100,000 clones in the sample, 90% were seen once. The input for sequencing was peripheral blood, taken 28 days after the second AZD1222 dose. These receptors were obtained from an adult who received the AZD1222 COVID-19 vaccine. The CDR3 runs from the conserved cysteine through the conserved F or W. The order of the fields is D gene, J gene, clone size, V gene, CDR3 DNA, CDR3 protein. A D gene is named only where the DNA matches it firmly. Size values are once, few and many counts, or a class for expanded clones, and some rows have none.

NA,TRBJ1-1,few,TRBV12-3/TRBV12-4,TGTGCCAGCACTCCTCGGTTGAGCGGCGAAGCTTTCTTT,CASTPRLSGEAFF
NA,TRBJ1-2,NA,TRBV6-6,TGTGCCAGCAGGCCTGGAAGGGACTACACCTTC,CASRPGRDYTF
NA,TRBJ1-2,NA,TRBV24-1,TGTGCCACCAGTGATTTTCCCCTAGGCGGCTACACCTTC,CATSDFPLGGYTF
NA,TRBJ2-5,once,TRBV6-5,TGTGCCAGCAGGACAATAGCGGAACAAGAGACCCAGTACTTC,CASRTIAEQETQYF
TRBD1,TRBJ1-1,NA,TRBV6-1,TGTGCCAGCAGTGAAACCGGGACAGGTTTTCACACTGAAGCTTTCTTT,CASSETGTGFHTEAFF
TRBD1,TRBJ2-7,NA,TRBV4-3,TGCGCCAGCAGCCAAGGGGCGGGACAGGGGACCTACGAGCAGTACTTC,CASSQGAGQGTYEQYF
NA,TRBJ2-3,NA,TRBV6-5,TGTGCCAGCAGGCCTCCCACAGATACGCAGTATTTT,CASRPPTDTQYF
NA,TRBJ1-3,few,TRBV21-1,TGTGCCAGCAGCAATAAGCCCAGGGTCTCCTCTGGAAACACCATATATTTT,CASSNKPRVSSGNTIYF
NA,TRBJ2-2,NA,TRBV18,TGTGCCAGCGCCCTTGCGGGGAACACCGGGGAGCTGTTTTTT,CASALAGNTGELFF
NA,TRBJ1-6,NA,TRBV18,TGTGCCAGCTCACCTCATCCTGGAGATTCTCTCCACTTT,CASSPHPGDSLHF
NA,TRBJ1-5,NA,TRBV11-2,TGTGCCAGCAGCTTGGTGGCAGTTCCCCAGCATTTT,CASSLVAVPQHF
TRBD1,TRBJ1-2,NA,TRBV7-2,TGTGCCAGCAGCTTAAGACAGGGTGGAGGCTACACCTTC,CASSLRQGGGYTF
TRBD1,TRBJ1-6,NA,TRBV19,TGTGCCAGTAGTACAGGACAGGGATATAATTCACCCCTCCACTTT,CASSTGQGYNSPLHF
TRBD2,TRBJ2-7,NA,TRBV5-1,TGCGCCAGCAGCACCGCCCCCCCTAGCGGGGGTGGCTACGAGCAGTACTTC,CASSTAPPSGGGYEQYF
TRBD1,TRBJ2-5,once,TRBV5-1,TGCGCCAGCAGCCTGGGGACAGTAAGGTACCAAGAGACCCAGTACTTC,CASSLGTVRYQETQYF
NA,TRBJ2-7,NA,TRBV18,TGTGCCAGCTCATTCCGGACAGACTCCTACGAGCAGTACTTC,CASSFRTDSYEQYF
TRBD2,TRBJ2-3,NA,TRBV7-9,TGTGCCAGCACCCTTCGGAGCGGGGGGGGCACAGATACGCAGTATTTT,CASTLRSGGGTDTQYF
NA,TRBJ2-2,NA,TRBV5-4,TGTGCCAGCAGCCGGGGGGCAGGGGAAACCGGGGAGCTGTTTTTT,CASSRGAGETGELFF
NA,TRBJ2-7,once,TRBV19,TGTGCCAGTAGTCCTCAACAGGGCGCCTACGAGCAGTACTTC,CASSPQQGAYEQYF
NA,TRBJ2-1,NA,TRBV4-3,TGCGCCAGCAGCCAAGAAGCGGCGGGGAATGAGCAGTTCTTC,CASSQEAAGNEQFF
TRBD2,TRBJ2-3,once,TRBV11-2,TGTGCCAGCAGCTCCCAAGGGAGGGTTGCCACAGATACGCAGTATTTT,CASSSQGRVATDTQYF
NA,TRBJ1-4,NA,TRBV27,TGTGCCAGCAGTTTACTCCCCCCGGTCGAACGATCCTCTAATGAAAAACTGTTTTTT,CASSLLPPVERSSNEKLFF
NA,TRBJ1-2,NA,TRBV7-8,TGTGCCAGCAGCTTAGAAGGGGGGAATAACTATGGCTACACCTTC,CASSLEGGNNYGYTF
NA,TRBJ1-2,NA,TRBV6-5,TGTGCCAGCACCAAGGGGGGGCAGGGCTACACCTTC,CASTKGGQGYTF
NA,TRBJ2-3,NA,TRBV11-2,TGTGCCAGCAGCGTGGTGGACACAGATACGCAGTATTTT,CASSVVDTDTQYF
NA,TRBJ1-1,NA,TRBV6-2/TRBV6-3,TGTGCCAGCAGCTGGGAAGTCATGAACACTGAAGCTTTCTTT,CASSWEVMNTEAFF
NA,TRBJ2-1,NA,TRBV4-3,TGCGCCAGCAGCCAAGGTAGCGCGGACAATGAGCAGTTCTTC,CASSQGSADNEQFF
TRBD1,TRBJ2-1,NA,TRBV5-4,TGTGCCAGCAGCCTGCAACAGGGGAGTGAGCAGTTCTTC,CASSLQQGSEQFF
NA,TRBJ2-1,NA,TRBV11-3,TGTGCCAGCAGCTCCCCCAGGGGTGATGAGCAGTTCTTC,CASSSPRGDEQFF